This T cell receptor (beta chain) comes out of a study of CD8 T cells in ankylosing spondylitis (dated by TCRdb to 2016 to 2017). At the level of the whole study: To find TCR variants linked to disease, the study profiled T cell receptor beta repertoires in ankylosing spondylitis patients and healthy donors. Peripheral blood was sampled, and synovial fluid was also collected from ankylosing spondylitis patients. The whole study cohort included over a hundred healthy donors and around 25 ankylosing spondylitis patients. What the authors observed across the whole study: A CD8+ phenotype was shown by the disease-linked clones, which were found at relatively low frequencies in peripheral blood. According to the report, matched synovial fluid samples from ankylosing spondylitis patients were significantly enriched for the disease-linked clones. Blood from ankylosing spondylitis patients appeared to be characterized by a TCR beta motif made up of fewer than ten highly homologous amino acid variants. Some TCR beta motif variants had previously been reported in synovial fluid and blood of reactive arthritis patients, which suggested common disease-initiation mechanisms.

Concerning this clonotype: The clone's antigen remains unknown. Per-base quality was not reported, and no clone a single base away is much larger than it.

The germline V gene gives CDR1 as SGHDT and CDR2 as YYEEEE. Its CDR3 holds 13 amino acids, cysteine through phenylalanine. Here the CDR3 DNA is all that survives: 39 bases in frame from base 1. Trimmed from V: 5 bases; trimmed from J: 9 bases; junction bases lacking a gene match: 7. TCRdb names Illumina HiSeq 2500 as the instrument used. Quantitative 5'-RACE with molecular barcodes was the method used to prepare the TCR beta libraries. Per the authors' processing: A new computational method based on a probabilistic model of VDJ rearrangement was used to identify disease-linked TCR variants. Through fastp at Q25 and MiXCR, TCRdb rebuilt clones from the public reads, retaining in-frame beta chains. Identical CDR3 protein sequences are pooled into one entry, listed with their most common genes and DNA. TCRdb's processing, not the authors', yielded these V and J calls. The sample records about 90,000 distinct CDR3 sequences, around 26% of which are singletons. Of the sample, nearly 60% falls within the top ten clones.

The specimen sequenced was blood, either unsorted or a sorted T cell fraction (not recorded which). This sequence uses TRBV5-6 and TRBJ2-1; 8 middle bases align to TRBD1. The TCR sequence derives from a male donor with ankylosing spondylitis or in good health (not recorded which). The bases read TGTGCCAGCAGAAGGACTACAGGGGGTGAGCAGTTCTTC. It translates as CASRRTTGGEQFF.